A selection of T cell receptor beta chains follows, all from one sample in a study of control samples from healthy donors and cancer patients. Data came from immunoSEQ multiplex PCR; TCRdb stores just in-frame clones and leaves some out. The table records about 160,000 clones, over 85% of them present only once. The sequenced material came from blood. These TCRs come from a woman aged 40 to 55 in good health. Each CDR3 is given with its conserved first and last residue. The order of the fields is clone size, J gene, D gene, V gene, CDR3 protein, CDR3 DNA. The D gene is left open where the match is weak. The listing skips clone size in some rows; elsewhere it reads once, few, many or a size class.

- | TRBJ1-5 | - | TRBV21-1 | CASSSQTTPRGNQPQHF | TGTGCCAGCAGCTCTCAAACAACGCCGAGGGGGAATCAGCCCCAGCATTTT
- | TRBJ1-5 | TRBD1 | TRBV5-8 | CASSFRTGGNQPQHF | TGTGCCAGCAGCTTTCGGACAGGGGGAAATCAGCCCCAGCATTTT
- | TRBJ2-3 | - | TRBV19 | CASRLIGSGTDTQYF | TGTGCCAGCAGGTTAATCGGTTCGGGCACAGATACGCAGTATTTT
- | TRBJ1-2 | - | TRBV9 | CASSVTGKAPTNYGYTF | TGTGCCAGCAGCGTAACAGGGAAGGCACCCACTAACTATGGCTACACCTTC
- | TRBJ2-1 | TRBD1 | TRBV29-1 | CSDRGRGPGGRNEQFF | TGCAGCGACCGAGGGAGAGGGCCAGGGGGCAGAAATGAGCAGTTCTTC
- | TRBJ2-3 | - | TRBV4-2 | CASSQDFAQPGTQYF | TGTGCCAGCAGCCAAGATTTCGCCCAACCAGGCACGCAGTATTTT
- | TRBJ2-7 | TRBD1 | TRBV5-6 | CASSTGQGPYEQYF | TGTGCCAGCAGCACGGGACAGGGGCCTTACGAGCAGTACTTC
- | TRBJ2-1 | TRBD2 | TRBV6-2/TRBV6-3 | CASSYGGGSSYNEQFF | TGTGCCAGCAGTTATGGCGGGGGGAGCTCCTACAATGAGCAGTTCTTC
- | TRBJ2-3 | TRBD1 | TRBV6-2/TRBV6-3 | CASSYSQGVATDTQYF | TGTGCCAGCAGTTACTCCCAGGGGGTGGCGACAGATACGCAGTATTTT
- | TRBJ1-2 | TRBD1 | TRBV27 | CASNPGQGWANYGYTF | TGTGCCAGCAATCCGGGACAGGGGTGGGCTAACTATGGCTACACCTTC
- | TRBJ1-1 | - | TRBV15 | CATSRFVAGGNTEAFF | TGTGCCACCAGCAGGTTCGTGGCAGGTGGGAACACTGAAGCTTTCTTT
- | TRBJ1-5 | - | TRBV19 | CASRSTGTVRNSNQPQHF | TGTGCCAGTAGGAGTACAGGGACGGTTCGTAATAGCAATCAGCCCCAGCATTTT
- | TRBJ1-1 | - | TRBV5-1 | CASSSRTQDTEAFF | TGCGCCAGCAGCTCTCGTACTCAGGACACTGAAGCTTTCTTT
- | TRBJ1-2 | TRBD1 | TRBV30 | CAWSVLMIDRGYGYTF | TGTGCCTGGAGTGTACTCATGATAGACAGGGGCTATGGCTACACCTTC
- | TRBJ2-5 | TRBD1 | TRBV4-3 | CASSPETGGETQYF | TGCGCCAGCAGCCCAGAGACAGGGGGAGAGACCCAGTACTTC
- | TRBJ1-4 | TRBD1 | TRBV4-3 | CASSQEWDRGGEKLFF | TGCGCCAGCAGCCAAGAATGGGACAGGGGTGGTGAAAAACTGTTTTTT
- | TRBJ1-2 | TRBD1 | TRBV29-1 | CSVSDRALIYGYTF | TGCAGCGTCTCCGACAGGGCTCTAATCTATGGCTACACCTTC
- | TRBJ2-7 | - | TRBV18 | CASSSPERVGEQYF | TGTGCCAGCTCGTCACCCGAGAGGGTCGGCGAGCAGTACTTC
- | TRBJ1-2 | - | TRBV10-3 | CAISESQMRGVYGYTF | TGTGCCATCAGTGAGTCCCAGATGCGGGGAGTCTATGGCTACACCTTC
- | TRBJ1-3 | - | TRBV5-4 | CASSLDLPSSGNTIYF | TGTGCCAGCAGCTTGGACCTTCCGAGCTCTGGAAACACCATATATTTT
- | TRBJ2-3 | - | TRBV5-4 | CASSLQGVTDTQYF | TGTGCCAGCAGCTTGCAGGGTGTTACAGATACGCAGTATTTT
- | TRBJ2-6 | - | TRBV2 | CASTGPSGANVLTF | TGTGCCAGCACTGGGCCCTCTGGGGCCAACGTCCTGACTTTC
- | TRBJ1-3 | - | TRBV6-2/TRBV6-3 | CASSLTGNTIYF | TGTGCCAGCAGTTTAACCGGAAACACCATATATTTT
- | TRBJ2-1 | - | TRBV10-1 | CASSESGYNEQFF | TGCGCCAGCAGTGAGAGTGGGTACAATGAGCAGTTCTTC
- | TRBJ1-6 | TRBD1 | TRBV7-9 | CASSFHPGGPTPLHF | TGTGCCAGCAGCTTCCACCCAGGGGGCCCGACACCCCTCCACTTT
- | TRBJ1-5 | TRBD1 | TRBV19 | CASGTGNQPQHF | TGTGCCAGTGGGACAGGGAATCAGCCCCAGCATTTT
- | TRBJ1-4 | - | TRBV19 | CASSAGTSGQGEKLFF | TGTGCCAGTAGCGCCGGGACCTCGGGGCAGGGAGAAAAACTGTTTTTT
- | TRBJ2-7 | TRBD1 | TRBV2 | CASSEVWDRPLYEQYF | TGTGCCAGCAGTGAAGTATGGGACAGACCCCTCTACGAGCAGTACTTC
- | TRBJ1-1 | - | TRBV10-2 | CASRPSGGNTEAFF | TGCGCCAGCAGACCCTCGGGGGGAAACACTGAAGCTTTCTTT
- | TRBJ2-7 | - | TRBV15 | CATSRGGVLEQYF | TGTGCCACCAGCAGAGGGGGGGTCCTCGAGCAGTACTTC
- | TRBJ1-5 | - | TRBV19 | CASSIDPIKGYSNQPQHF | TGTGCCAGTAGTATCGACCCTATCAAAGGGTATAGCAATCAGCCCCAGCATTTT
- | TRBJ2-1 | TRBD2 | TRBV14 | CASSWAGSGGSYNEQFF | TGTGCCAGCAGCTGGGCGGGGAGCGGGGGGTCCTACAATGAGCAGTTCTTC
- | TRBJ2-7 | TRBD1 | TRBV7-2 | CASSNTGTGNYEQYF | TGTGCCAGCAGCAACACCGGGACAGGGAACTACGAGCAGTACTTC
- | TRBJ1-1 | - | TRBV5-6 | CASSLRPGVAFF | TGTGCCAGCAGCTTGAGACCAGGGGTTGCTTTCTTT
once | TRBJ2-7 | TRBD1 | TRBV13 | CASIRTGGFDEQYF | TGTGCCAGTATCAGGACAGGGGGCTTCGACGAGCAGTACTTC
- | TRBJ2-2 | - | TRBV24-1 | CATSDRRGPGELFF | TGTGCCACCAGTGATCGCAGGGGACCCGGGGAGCTGTTTTTT
- | TRBJ1-5 | - | TRBV29-1 | CSVGDRDQPQHF | TGCAGCGTTGGGGACCGCGATCAGCCCCAGCATTTT
once | TRBJ2-1 | TRBD2 | TRBV5-4 | CASSLVLAGTNEQFF | TGTGCCAGCAGCTTGGTACTAGCGGGTACCAATGAGCAGTTCTTC
- | TRBJ1-6 | TRBD1 | TRBV19 | CASSSQGAQGSPLHF | TGTGCCAGTAGTAGCCAGGGGGCCCAGGGATCGCCCCTCCACTTT
- | TRBJ1-2 | - | TRBV12-3/TRBV12-4 | CASSLIVNGYTF | TGTGCCAGCAGTTTGATAGTCAACGGCTACACCTTC
- | TRBJ2-3 | - | TRBV29-1 | CSVEGRASTDTQYF | TGCAGCGTTGAGGGCAGAGCTAGCACAGATACGCAGTATTTT
- | TRBJ2-7 | - | TRBV5-1 | CASSFRGRSSYEQYF | TGCGCCAGCAGCTTTCGGGGCAGGAGCTCCTACGAGCAGTACTTC
- | TRBJ1-1 | - | TRBV3-1/TRBV3-2 | CASSDLGTEAFF | TGTGCCAGCTCCGACCTAGGGACTGAAGCTTTCTTT
- | TRBJ2-7 | - | TRBV6-6 | CASSYSGPSSYEQYF | TGTGCCAGCAGTTACTCGGGACCGTCCTCCTACGAGCAGTACTTC